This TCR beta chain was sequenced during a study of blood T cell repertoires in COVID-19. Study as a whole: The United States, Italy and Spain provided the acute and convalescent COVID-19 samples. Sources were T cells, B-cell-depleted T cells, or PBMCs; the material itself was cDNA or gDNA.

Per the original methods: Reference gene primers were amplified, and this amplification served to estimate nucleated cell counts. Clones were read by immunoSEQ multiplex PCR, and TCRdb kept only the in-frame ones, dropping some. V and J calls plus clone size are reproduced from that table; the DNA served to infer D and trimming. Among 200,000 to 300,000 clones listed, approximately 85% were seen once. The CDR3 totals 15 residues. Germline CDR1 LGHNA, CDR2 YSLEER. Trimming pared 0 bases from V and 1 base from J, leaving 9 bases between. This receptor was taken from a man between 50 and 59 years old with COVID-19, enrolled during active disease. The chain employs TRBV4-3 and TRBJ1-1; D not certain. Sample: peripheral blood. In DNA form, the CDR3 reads TGCGCCAGCAGCCAAGATATCCGGGAGAACACTGAAGCTTTCTTT. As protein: CASSQDIRENTEAFF.